What follows are 9 T cell receptor beta chains derived from one specimen sequenced in a study of blood T cells in healthy people across ages. PCR was performed a second time for about 7 to 12 cycles using a sample-barcoded 5' primer and a J-beta primer mix. TCRdb fed the 5' RACE reads into MiXCR, producing one record per CDR3 protein. This sample has 1.4 million or so distinct CDR3 sequences, with 42% found just once. The source material was blood. These receptors were taken from a woman aged 18-30 years in good health.

The genes are TRBV7-6 and TRBJ2-7; 7 bases align to TRBD2. The V gene's germline CDR1 is SGHVS and CDR2 FNYEAQ. The CDR3 has 16 residues. J lost 1 base, V lost 2 bases, and 8 bases had no gene match. The CDR3 DNA is TGTGCCAGCAGCTTACACATAAAAGCGGGGTCCTACGAGCAGTACTTC. Residues: CASSLHIKAGSYEQYF.

V gene TRBV29-1 combines with J gene TRBJ2-1; D may be TRBD2 (6 bases). The V end lost 3 bases, the J end lost 1 base, and 16 bases lay between the germline ends. The germline V gene has CDR1 SQVTM and CDR2 ANQGSEA. This CDR3 is 16 amino acids long. The CDR3 is CSVETGGATSYNEQFF. As DNA, the CDR3 is TGCAGCGTTGAGACTGGAGGGGCGACGTCCTACAATGAGCAGTTCTTC.

The chain uses TRBV20-1 and TRBJ2-7; D is possibly TRBD1 or TRBD2 (5 bases each). With 1 base removed from V and 5 bases from J, the gap between germline ends came to 12 bases. The CDR3 has 13 residues. Germline values: CDR1 DFQATT, CDR2 SNEGSKA (reference sequence). For the CDR3, the DNA is TGCAGTGCTAGAGTTGGGACGATTGACGAGCAGTACTTC. Translating it yields CSARVGTIDEQYF.

This chain connects TRBV12-3 or TRBV12-4 to TRBJ1-1; 9 bases match TRBD1. V lost 5 bases, J lost 7 bases, and 11 bases stayed unmatched. The CDR3 runs to 15 residues. The CDR3 here is CASSPSDRGMVEAFF. CDR3 nucleotides: TGTGCCAGCAGTCCCTCGGACAGGGGCATGGTTGAAGCTTTCTTT.

The gene calls are TRBV5-6 and TRBJ1-2; D is perhaps TRBD1 (6 bases). This CDR3 is 14 amino acids long. Germline V gene data show CDR1 as SGHDT and CDR2 as YYEEEE. V was trimmed by 2 bases and J by 4 bases, leaving 12 bases between them. This CDR3 is CASSFRDMPYGYTF. In DNA, the CDR3 is TGTGCCAGCAGCTTTCGGGACATGCCCTATGGCTACACCTTC.

This chain links TRBV7-9 with TRBJ2-5, with 7 bases identical to TRBD1. Judging by the DNA end, TRBJ2-7 fits better; the J call may be wrong. CDR3 length: 14 residues. The germline V gene has CDR1 SEHNR and CDR2 FQNEAQ (reference sequence). The chain's CDR3 is CASSFPGQPNEQYF. The CDR3 DNA is TGTGCCAGCAGCTTTCCGGGACAGCCAAACGAGCAGTACTTC.

This clonotype was recorded a few times. The V gene is TRBV5-1, the J gene TRBJ2-1, with a possible D match to TRBD1 (7 bases). V gave up 5 bases and J gave up 2 bases, with 14 bases separating them. Germline V gives CDR1 SGHRS, CDR2 YFSETQ. The CDR3 is 15 amino acids. The CDR3 protein is CASRGGGAAYNEQFF. In DNA form, the CDR3 reads TGCGCCAGCAGAGGAGGGGGCGCAGCCTACAATGAGCAGTTCTTC.

The chain is built from TRBV6-5 and TRBJ1-2, with D uncertain. V was clipped by 7 bases and J by 5 bases, with 20 bases between them. Germline lookup yields CDR1 MNHEY and CDR2 SVGAGI. CDR3 length: 15 residues. DNA for the CDR3: TGTGCCAGCACCGCGATATCCCCCCCAACTTATGGCTACACCTTC. Translated, it gives CASTAISPPTYGYTF.

V gene TRBV5-6 combines with J gene TRBJ2-2; 8 positions agree with TRBD2. Looked up from germline, CDR1 is SGHDT and CDR2 is YYEEEE. CDR3 length equals 15 residues. Trimming cost V 6 bases and J 3 bases; bases outside gene matches: 7. The CDR3 region is CASNLWRGDTGELFF. The CDR3 DNA follows: TGTGCCAGCAACCTATGGCGGGGGGACACCGGGGAGCTGTTTTTT.